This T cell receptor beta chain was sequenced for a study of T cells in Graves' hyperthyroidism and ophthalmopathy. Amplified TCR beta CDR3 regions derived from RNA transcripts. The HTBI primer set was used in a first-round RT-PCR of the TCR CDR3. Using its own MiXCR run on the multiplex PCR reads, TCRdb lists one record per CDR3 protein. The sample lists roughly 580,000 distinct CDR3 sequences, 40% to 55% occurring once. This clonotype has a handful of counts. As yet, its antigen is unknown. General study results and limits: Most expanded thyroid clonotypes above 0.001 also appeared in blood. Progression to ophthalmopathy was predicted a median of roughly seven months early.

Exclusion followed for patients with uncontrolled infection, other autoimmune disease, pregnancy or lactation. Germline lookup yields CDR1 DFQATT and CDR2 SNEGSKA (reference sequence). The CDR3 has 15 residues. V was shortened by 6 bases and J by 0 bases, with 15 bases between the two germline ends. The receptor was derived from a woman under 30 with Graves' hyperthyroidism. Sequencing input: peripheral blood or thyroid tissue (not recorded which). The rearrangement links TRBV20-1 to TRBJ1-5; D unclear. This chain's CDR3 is CSAIEAAGSNQPQHF. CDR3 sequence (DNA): TGCAGTGCGATAGAGGCCGCGGGTAGCAATCAGCCCCAGCATTTT.